The sample holds many counts of the clone carrying this T cell receptor beta chain. There are 14 residues in the CDR3. The germline V gene has CDR1 SGHAT and CDR2 FQNNGV. Trimming took off 5 bases at V and 3 bases at J, with 11 bases between the two ends. The time point was: sample taken at primary tumor resection. Extraction of whole RNA from tumor, nontumor lung or frozen PBMC preceded unsorted sequencing. The donor group consisted of around 77 patients who had untreated, early-stage non-small cell lung cancer. These data are taken from a study of spatial heterogeneity in lung cancer. Turning to the study itself: A consistent excess of beta-chain over alpha-chain sequences was detected. Averaged across combinations, each unique TCR and UMI pairing appeared more than ten times in raw reads, which were uncorrected.

Every TCR cDNA molecule bore its own unique molecular identifier. TCRdb recomputed calls from the 5' RACE reads with MiXCR, one row per CDR3 protein. Among more than 12,000 distinct CDR3 sequences, 10% to 11% were seen once, and the ten largest hold 34%. The receptor was isolated from a female donor with early-stage non-small cell lung cancer. The sample was PBMCs, taken at surgery. This chain connects TRBV11-2 to TRBJ2-4; no clear D gene. The CDR3 spells CASSPLGGKNIQYF. CDR3 DNA: TGTGCCAGCAGCCCCCTGGGCGGCAAAAACATTCAGTACTTC.